This TCR beta chain was captured in a study of blood T cell repertoires in COVID-19. Study overall: Spain, Italy and the United States supplied samples that represented acute and convalescent COVID-19. T cells, B-cell-depleted T cells, or PBMCs provided the cDNA or gDNA that served as material.

This clone was observed a few times. In the authors' workflow: Researchers report that nucleated cell counts were estimated from reference gene primer amplification. Sequenced by immunoSEQ multiplex PCR; TCRdb stores in-frame clones only, minus some. For V, J and clone size, that table is used; D and trimming come from the DNA. The sample has 150,000 to 200,000 clones; 80% to 85% are singletons. This clonotype was obtained from a woman aged 30 to 39 with acute or convalescent COVID-19. Sequencing was performed on peripheral blood.

CDR3 nucleotide sequence: TGTGCCAGCAGTGAAACGGGACTAGGATTCAGTACCGGGGAGCTGTTTTTT. Encoded protein: CASSETGLGFSTGELFF. This chain links TRBV6-4 with TRBJ2-2, with 8 bases fitting TRBD2. There are 17 residues in the CDR3. Germline CDR1 and CDR2: MRHNA and SNTAGT. Trimming removed 3 bases from V and 5 bases from J; junction bases left unmatched: 11.